This T cell receptor (beta chain) was obtained from a study of blood T cell repertoires in COVID-19. Trimming cost V 5 bases and J 5 bases; bases outside gene matches: 3. The CDR3 covers 15 residues. Germline values: CDR1 SEHNR, CDR2 FQNEAQ (reference sequence). The repertoire was sequenced with immunoSEQ multiplex PCR; TCRdb's copy has only in-frame clones and lacks some. The sample includes some 320,000 clones, roughly 90% of them seen just once. About this clone itself: The sample has other DNA sequences that encode this CDR3 too.

The receptor was isolated from a man aged 55 to 69 who had recovered from COVID-19. Sequencing was done on a sample of PBMCs or T cells enriched from blood (not recorded which). The V gene is TRBV7-9, the J gene TRBJ2-1; 13 bases match TRBD2. As DNA, the CDR3 is TGTGCCAGCAGCCCGGGACTAGCGGGAAACAATGAGCAGTTCTTC. Its translation: CASSPGLAGNNEQFF.